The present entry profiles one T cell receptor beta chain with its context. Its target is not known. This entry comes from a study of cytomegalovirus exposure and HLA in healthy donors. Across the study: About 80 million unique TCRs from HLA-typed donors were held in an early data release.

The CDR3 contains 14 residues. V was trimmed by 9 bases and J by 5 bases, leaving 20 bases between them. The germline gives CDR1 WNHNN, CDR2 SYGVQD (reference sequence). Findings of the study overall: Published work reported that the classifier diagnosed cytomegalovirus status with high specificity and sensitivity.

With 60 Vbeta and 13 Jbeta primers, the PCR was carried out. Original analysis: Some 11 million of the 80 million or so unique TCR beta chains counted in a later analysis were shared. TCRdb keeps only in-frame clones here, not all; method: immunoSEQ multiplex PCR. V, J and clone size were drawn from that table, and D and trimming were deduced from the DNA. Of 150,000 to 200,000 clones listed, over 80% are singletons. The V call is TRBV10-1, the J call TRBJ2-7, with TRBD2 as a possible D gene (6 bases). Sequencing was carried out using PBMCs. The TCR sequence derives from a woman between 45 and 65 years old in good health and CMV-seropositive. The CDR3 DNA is TGCGCCAGGGGCACCGGGACTTTCGTACACGAGCAGTACTTC. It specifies CARGTGTFVHEQYF.